This T cell receptor beta chain emerged from a study of blood T cells in healthy people across ages. Whole-study context: Template switching picked up about one barcoded beta molecule for each two T cells.

The CDR3 is made up of 17 amino acids. Germline CDR1 reads MDHEN; CDR2 reads SYDVKM. With a J-beta primer mix and a sample-barcoded 5' primer, a second PCR ran 7 to 11 cycles. MiXCR was run by TCRdb on the 5' RACE reads, yielding one entry per CDR3 protein. The sample shows 590,000 or so distinct CDR3 sequences, about 28% of them seen only once. Each sample had at least 6.5 million PBMCs isolated. Extracted total RNA amounted to at least 5.5 micrograms for each sample. A few counts support this clonotype. The V call is TRBV28, the J call TRBJ2-4; 9 bases are a match to TRBD2. The closer fit of TRBJ2-7 to the DNA end suggests the J call may be wrong. The sample comprised blood. This TCR was recovered from an elderly woman in good health. CDR3 sequence reads: CASSSLAGSRTSDEQYF. In nucleotides, the CDR3 is TGTGCCAGCAGTTCGCTAGCGGGGAGTCGGACGTCCGACGAGCAGTACTTC.